This TCR beta chain was captured in a study of CD8+ T cells in alopecia areata. For the study at large: In an open-label trial, patients got 5 to 10 mg tofacitinib twice daily.

In germline, CDR1 is SGHTA, CDR2 FQGNSA. The CDR3 sequence is 14 residues long. The V end lost 6 bases, the J end lost 3 bases, and 12 bases lay between the germline ends. Of note for this clone: Its specificity is not known.

Overall study results and limits: Clarity of TCR sharing across patients fell short of that in mice, possibly HLA-related.

RNA extraction and reverse transcription yielded cDNA as sequencing template. Repertoires were generated with immunoSEQ multiplex PCR, while TCRdb's copy carries only in-frame clones and drops some. Here the sample spans hundreds of thousands of clones, around 62% being singletons. Using a FACSAria, the CD4+ and CD8+ T cells were sorted from the PBMCs. The genes are TRBV7-2 and TRBJ1-5; D call uncertain. Specimen: CD4+ T cells sorted from blood, collected at week 0. This TCR was recovered from a human donor with alopecia areata. CDR3 bases: TGTGCCAGCAGTTATCTAGGCGTCAATCAGCCCCAGCATTTT. It yields the protein CASSYLGVNQPQHF.